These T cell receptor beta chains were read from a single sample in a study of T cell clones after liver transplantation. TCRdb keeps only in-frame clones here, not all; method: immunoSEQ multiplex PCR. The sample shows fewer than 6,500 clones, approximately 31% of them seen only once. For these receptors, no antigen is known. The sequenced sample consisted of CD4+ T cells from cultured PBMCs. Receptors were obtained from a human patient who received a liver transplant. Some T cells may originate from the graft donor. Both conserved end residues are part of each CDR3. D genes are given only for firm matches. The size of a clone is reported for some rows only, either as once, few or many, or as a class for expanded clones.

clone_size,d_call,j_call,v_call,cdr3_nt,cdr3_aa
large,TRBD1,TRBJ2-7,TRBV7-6,TGTGCCAGCAGCTTAGGATTTACAGGGGGTGATCAGTACTTC,CASSLGFTGGDQYF
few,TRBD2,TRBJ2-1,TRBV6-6,TGTGCCAGCATATTACTACCGGGACTAGAGGGCGGGCGGTTCTTC,CASILLPGLEGGRFF
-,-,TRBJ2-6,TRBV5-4,TGTGCCAGCAGCTCCGGGGGGCGAACGTCCGGGGCCAACGTCCTGACTTTC,CASSSGGRTSGANVLTF
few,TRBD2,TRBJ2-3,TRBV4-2,TGTGCCAGCACCCAATGGGGGACTAGCGGGGGGAGGGCAGATACGCAGTATTTT,CASTQWGTSGGRADTQYF
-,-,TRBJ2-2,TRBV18,TGTGCCAGCTCACCGGCGAACACCGGGAAGCTGTTTTTT,CASSPANTGKLFF
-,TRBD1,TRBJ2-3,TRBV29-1,TGCAGCGCCGACGGACAGGAAAGCACAGATACGCAGTATTTT,CSADGQESTDTQYF
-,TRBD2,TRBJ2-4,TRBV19,TGTGCCAGTAGTATGTCCGGGGGGGTGGCCAAAAACATTCAGTACTTC,CASSMSGGVAKNIQYF
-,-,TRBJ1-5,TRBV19,TGTGCCAGTAGTGCGGGGGCGCGGGGTCAGCCCCAGCATTTT,CASSAGARGQPQHF
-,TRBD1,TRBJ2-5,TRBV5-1,TGCGCCAGCAGCTTTTCGGACAGGGGGACCCAGTACTTC,CASSFSDRGTQYF
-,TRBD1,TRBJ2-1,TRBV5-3,TGTGCCAGAAGCTGCAGACAGGGGGCTATGGGTGAGCAGTTCTTC,CARSCRQGAMGEQFF
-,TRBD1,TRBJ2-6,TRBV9,TGTGCCCGCAGCAACGACAGGGGGCGCTCGGGGGCCAACGTCCTGACTTTC,CARSNDRGRSGANVLTF
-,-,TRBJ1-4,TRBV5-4,TGTGCCAGCAGCGTACAGGGAGCGGTTGAAAAACTGTTTTTT,CASSVQGAVEKLFF
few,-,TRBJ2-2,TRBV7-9,TGTGCCACCCCCCCAGTAGGAGATACCGGGGAGCTGTTTTTT,CATPPVGDTGELFF
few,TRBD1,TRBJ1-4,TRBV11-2,TGTGCCAGCAGCACAGTCGGGACAGGGAATGAAAAACTGTTTTTT,CASSTVGTGNEKLFF
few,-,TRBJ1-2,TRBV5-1,TGCGCCAGCAGCTTGGGAGGCAGTAACTATGGCTACACCTTC,CASSLGGSNYGYTF
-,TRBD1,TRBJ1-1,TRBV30,TGTGCCGGACTGGACAGGCAGACTGAAGCTTTCTTT,CAGLDRQTEAFF
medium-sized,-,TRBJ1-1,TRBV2,TGTGCCAGCACCGGAGGGGCAGGGACTGAAGCTTTCTTT,CASTGGAGTEAFF
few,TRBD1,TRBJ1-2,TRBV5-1,TGCGCCAGCAGTATTGGGACAGGGGAGAGCTATGGCTACACCTTC,CASSIGTGESYGYTF
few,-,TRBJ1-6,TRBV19,TGTGCCAGTAGTATAAAGCCCCGATTCACGGATTCACCCCTCCACTTT,CASSIKPRFTDSPLHF
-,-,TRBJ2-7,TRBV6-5,TGTGCCAGCGGGGGACGGACCTACGAGCAGTACTTC,CASGGRTYEQYF
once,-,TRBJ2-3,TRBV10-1,TGCGCCAGCTCCCTTCGGAGCACAGATACGCAGTATTTT,CASSLRSTDTQYF
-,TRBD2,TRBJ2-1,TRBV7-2,TGTGCCAGCAGCTTATCGAGACTAGCGGGAGATTTGGGTGAGCAGTTCTTC,CASSLSRLAGDLGEQFF
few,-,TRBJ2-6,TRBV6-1,TGTGCCAGCAGTGCGTTCGCAGGGAGCTCTGGGGCCAACGTCCTGACTTTC,CASSAFAGSSGANVLTF
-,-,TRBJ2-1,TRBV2,TGTGCCAGCAGTGAAGCTAGGGGCCCGTACAATGAGCAGTTCTTC,CASSEARGPYNEQFF
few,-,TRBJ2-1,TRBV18,TGTGCCAGCTCGCGGACAGATGAGCAGTTCTTC,CASSRTDEQFF
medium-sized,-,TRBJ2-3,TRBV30,TGTGCCTGGAGTGTACGGAGTAATACGCAGTATTTT,CAWSVRSNTQYF
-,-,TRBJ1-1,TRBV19,TGTGCCAGTAGCCTGCCGTCGGGTGGGGGTTACGGCACTGAAGCTTTCTTT,CASSLPSGGGYGTEAFF
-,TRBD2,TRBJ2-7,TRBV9,TGTGCCAGCAGCGTAGCTCCGACTAGCGTGGGATGGGAGCAGTACTTC,CASSVAPTSVGWEQYF
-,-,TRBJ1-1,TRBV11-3,TGTGCCAGCAGCTTAGATTTCTGGGGGGAAGCTTTCTTT,CASSLDFWGEAFF
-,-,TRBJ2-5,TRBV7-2,TGTGCCAGCAGCTCATCGGCAGAACTACGGGAGACCCAGTACTTC,CASSSSAELRETQYF
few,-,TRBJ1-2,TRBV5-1,TGCGCCAGCAGCTTGGAGGGGGGGCGCCGTGGGGGCTACACCTTC,CASSLEGGRRGGYTF
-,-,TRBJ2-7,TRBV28,TGTGCCAGCAGTTTACGGAGCCCCTACGAGCAGTACTTC,CASSLRSPYEQYF
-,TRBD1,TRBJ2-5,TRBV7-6,TGTGCCAGCAGCTTAGCCAGGGGGCAAGAGACCCAGTACTTC,CASSLARGQETQYF
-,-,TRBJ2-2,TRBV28,TGTGCCAGCAGTTTGCTCACCGGGGAGCTGTTTTTT,CASSLLTGELFF
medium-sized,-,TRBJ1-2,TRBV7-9,TGTGCCAGCAGCTTCCTGCGGGGATATGGCTACACCTTC,CASSFLRGYGYTF
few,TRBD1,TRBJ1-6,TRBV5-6,TGTGCCAGCAGCTCACAGGGGCACGGGGATTCACCCCTCCACTTT,CASSSQGHGDSPLHF
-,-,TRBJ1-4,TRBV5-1,TGCGCCAGCAGCTTGACAGGGAATCAGGTGGTGGAAAAACTGTTTTTT,CASSLTGNQVVEKLFF
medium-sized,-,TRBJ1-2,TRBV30,TGTGCCTGGAGTGGGTACAACTATGGCTACACCTTC,CAWSGYNYGYTF
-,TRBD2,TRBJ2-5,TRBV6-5,TGTGCCAGCAGTTCCCGTAGCGGGGGGGAGCGAGAGACCCAGTACTTC,CASSSRSGGERETQYF
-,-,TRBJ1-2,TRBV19,TGTGCCAGTAGGTCCTTACCACAACCTTACACCTTC,CASRSLPQPYTF
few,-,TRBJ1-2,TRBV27,TGTGCCAGCAGTTTATTTTCTTCAGCTAACTATGGCTACACCTTC,CASSLFSSANYGYTF
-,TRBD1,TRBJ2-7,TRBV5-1,TGCGCCAGCAGCCAACAGCCGGGACAGGGGGCGTACGAGCAGTACTTC,CASSQQPGQGAYEQYF
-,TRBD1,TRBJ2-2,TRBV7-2,TGTGCCAGCGGAAGGGACAGAATAAACACCGGGGAGCTGTTTTTT,CASGRDRINTGELFF
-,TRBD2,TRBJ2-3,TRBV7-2,TGTGCCAGCAGCTACGGACTAGCGGGACACACAGATACGCAGTATTTT,CASSYGLAGHTDTQYF
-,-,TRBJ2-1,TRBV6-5,TGTGCCAGCAGTAGACAGGTCGACAATGAGCAGTTCTTC,CASSRQVDNEQFF
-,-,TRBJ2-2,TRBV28,TGTGCCAGCAGTTTAAACACCGGGGAGCTGTTTTTT,CASSLNTGELFF
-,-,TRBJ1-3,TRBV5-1,TGCGCCAGCAGCTTTGGGGGGCCAGGAAACACCATATATTTT,CASSFGGPGNTIYF
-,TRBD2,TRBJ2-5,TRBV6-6,TGTGCCAGCAGTCGGACTAGCCGAGAGACCCAGTACTTC,CASSRTSRETQYF
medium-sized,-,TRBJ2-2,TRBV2,TGTGCCAGCAGGTTAACTCCTTACCACGCGTCCGGGGAGCTGTTTTTT,CASRLTPYHASGELFF
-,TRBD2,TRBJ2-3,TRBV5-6,TGTGCCAGCAGCTTGGGGCGGGAGGATGGCACAGATACGCAGTATTTT,CASSLGREDGTDTQYF
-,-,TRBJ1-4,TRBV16,TGTGCCAGCAGCCGGGGGCTGAGGGAGGTCGGTGAAAAACTGTTTTTT,CASSRGLREVGEKLFF
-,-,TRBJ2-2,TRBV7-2,TGTGCCAGCAGCCCCCGGACGAGTGGGGAGCTGTTTTTT,CASSPRTSGELFF
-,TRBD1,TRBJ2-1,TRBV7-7,TGTGCTAGCAGCTCCGGGACAGAATACAATGAGCAGTTCTTC,CASSSGTEYNEQFF
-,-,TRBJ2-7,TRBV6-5,TGTGCCAGCAGCCGTACTGGGACCTACGAGCAGTACTTC,CASSRTGTYEQYF
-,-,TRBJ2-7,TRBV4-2,TGTGCCAGCAGCTTGGCCGCAGGGGGGTACGAGCAGTACTTC,CASSLAAGGYEQYF
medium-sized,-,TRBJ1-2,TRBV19,TGTGCCAGTAGTATAGTAGGGTCCCGGACATACTTCTATGGCTACACCTTC,CASSIVGSRTYFYGYTF
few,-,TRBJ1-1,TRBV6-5,TGTGCCAGCATGAGTCAGGGGAACACTGAAGCTTTCTTT,CASMSQGNTEAFF
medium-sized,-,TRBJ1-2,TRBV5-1,TGCGCCAGCAGCTTGGATGCTGGCCTCTATGGCTACACCTTC,CASSLDAGLYGYTF
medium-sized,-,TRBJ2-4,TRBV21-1,TGTGCCAGCAGCCGTAAGGGGGACGTTTGCGCCAAAAACATTCAGTACTTC,CASSRKGDVCAKNIQYF